Reported below is one TCR beta chain. Its antigen is currently unknown. This entry comes from a study of vaccination and CD4 T cells after COVID-19. Across the whole study: Post-COVID sampling occurred a median around 100 days after diagnosis (range 35 to 161).

Indicated time point: late sampling 161 to 241 days after vaccination in a few convalescent patients. With 1 base clipped from V and 3 bases from J, the junction kept 12 bases outside the gene matches. Germline CDR1 and CDR2: DFQATT and SNEGSKA (reference sequence). CDR3 length: 16 residues. TCRdb itself ran the PCR reads through MiXCR, one entry per CDR3 protein. The table records approximately 29,000 distinct CDR3 sequences, roughly 50% of them present only once. General observations from the study: Spike mono-reactivity was shown by 304 of 307 vaccine-specific clones in convalescent patients. In convalescent patients, a median roughly 90% of reactive clones appeared only post-vaccination.

J is TRBJ2-7 and V is TRBV20-1, with 7 nucleotides matching TRBD2. The receptor's source is a human donor who had recovered from COVID-19. Sample: CD4+ T cells from blood, taken about 7 months after SARS-CoV-2 vaccination. The CDR3 nucleotides read TGCAGTGCTAGAGTTGCGGGAGCCGGATCTTACTACGAGCAGTACTTC. Amino acid sequence: CSARVAGAGSYYEQYF.